The following is a T cell receptor beta chain sequence with its context. Its antigen is not known. This entry is derived from a study of T-cell reconstitution after alpha-beta-depleted transplantation in children. For TCRbeta, the library was prepared with unique molecular identifiers. TCRdb re-derived calls from the PCR reads in MiXCR, one entry per CDR3 protein. This table holds approximately 500,000 distinct CDR3 sequences, 25% to 30% found once. General observations from the study: Where some patients showed high TCRbeta diversity at day 60, it came from recipient T cells and thymic progenitors that had survived. Alpha-beta T cells about two months after transplant reportedly derived from several hundred expanded graft clones. Newly generated T cells supplied most T-cell counts and diversity one year post-transplant.

CDR3 length equals 14 residues. The V and J ends lost 6 bases and 2 bases respectively, with 13 bases between them. The input for sequencing was PBMCs, taken before TCRalphabeta/CD19-depleted stem cell transplant. The chain joins TRBV12-3 or TRBV12-4 to TRBJ2-5; D not certain. The sequence was obtained from a boy younger than two with Wiskott-Aldrich syndrome, due to receive a stem cell transplant. CDR3 loop: CASSSLGEQETQYF. Here the CDR3 DNA reads TGTGCCAGCAGCTCGCTTGGGGAACAAGAGACCCAGTACTTC.